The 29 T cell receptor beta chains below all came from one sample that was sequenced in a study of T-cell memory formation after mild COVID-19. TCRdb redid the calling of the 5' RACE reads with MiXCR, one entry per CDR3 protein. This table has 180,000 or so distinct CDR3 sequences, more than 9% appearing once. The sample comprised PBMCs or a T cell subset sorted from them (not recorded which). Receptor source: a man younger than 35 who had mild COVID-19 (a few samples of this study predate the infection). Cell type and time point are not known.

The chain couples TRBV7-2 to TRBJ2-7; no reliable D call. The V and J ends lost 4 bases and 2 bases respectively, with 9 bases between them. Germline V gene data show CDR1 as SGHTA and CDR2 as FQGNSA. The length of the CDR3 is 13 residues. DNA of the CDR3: TGTGCCAGCAGCTCGGCCGGACCCTACGAGCAGTACTTC. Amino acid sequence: CASSSAGPYEQYF.

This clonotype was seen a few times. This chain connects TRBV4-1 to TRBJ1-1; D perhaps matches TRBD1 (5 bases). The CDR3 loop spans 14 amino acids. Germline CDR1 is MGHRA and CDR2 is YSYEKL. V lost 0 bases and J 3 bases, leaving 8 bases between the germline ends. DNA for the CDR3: TGCGCCAGCAGCCAAGACCCCAGGGACACTGAAGCTTTCTTT. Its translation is CASSQDPRDTEAFF.

In nucleotides, the CDR3 is TGCAGTGCTATAACCGGGACGGATATCCACAATGAGCAGTTCTTC. Translated: CSAITGTDIHNEQFF. V is TRBV20-1 and J is TRBJ2-1; D tentatively fits TRBD1 or TRBD2 (5 bases each). Germline V gene sequence: CDR1 DFQATT, CDR2 SNEGSKA (reference sequence). Trimming cost V 4 bases and J 5 bases, with 18 bases left between them. This CDR3 comprises 15 residues.

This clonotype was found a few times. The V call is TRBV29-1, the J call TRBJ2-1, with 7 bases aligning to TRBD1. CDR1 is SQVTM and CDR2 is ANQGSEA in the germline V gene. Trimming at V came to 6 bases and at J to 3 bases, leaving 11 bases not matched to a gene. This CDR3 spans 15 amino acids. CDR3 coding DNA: TGCAGCGTCCGAGGGTCAGGGGGAAGCTACAATGAGCAGTTCTTC. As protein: CSVRGSGGSYNEQFF.

DNA of the CDR3: TGTGCCAGCAGCTTCGGACTAGCGGGGGCCTACGAGCAGTACTTC. It encodes CASSFGLAGAYEQYF. The gene calls are TRBV7-9 and TRBJ2-7; 13 nucleotides align to TRBD2. The junction had 1 base not matched to a gene; V was cut back by 3 bases and J by 2 bases. Looked up from germline, CDR1 is SEHNR and CDR2 is FQNEAQ (reference sequence). The CDR3 runs to 15 residues.

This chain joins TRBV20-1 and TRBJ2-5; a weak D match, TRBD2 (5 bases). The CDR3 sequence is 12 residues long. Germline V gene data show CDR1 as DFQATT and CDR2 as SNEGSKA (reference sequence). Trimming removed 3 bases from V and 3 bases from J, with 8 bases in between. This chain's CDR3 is CSASIGKETQYF. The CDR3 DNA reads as TGCAGTGCTAGCATCGGGAAAGAGACCCAGTACTTC.

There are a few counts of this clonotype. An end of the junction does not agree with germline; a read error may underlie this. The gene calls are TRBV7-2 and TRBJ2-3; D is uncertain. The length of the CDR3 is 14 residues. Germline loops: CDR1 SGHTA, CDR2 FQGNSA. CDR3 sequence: CASRLDPASDTQYF. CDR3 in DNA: TGTGCCAGCAGGTTAGACCCCGCCTCAGATACGCAGTATTTT.

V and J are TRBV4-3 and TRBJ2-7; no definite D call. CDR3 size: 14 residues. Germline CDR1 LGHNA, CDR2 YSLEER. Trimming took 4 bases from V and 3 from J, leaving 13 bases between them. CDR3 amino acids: CASSLSGDGYEQYF. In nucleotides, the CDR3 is TGCGCCAGCAGCCTGTCAGGAGACGGCTACGAGCAGTACTTC.

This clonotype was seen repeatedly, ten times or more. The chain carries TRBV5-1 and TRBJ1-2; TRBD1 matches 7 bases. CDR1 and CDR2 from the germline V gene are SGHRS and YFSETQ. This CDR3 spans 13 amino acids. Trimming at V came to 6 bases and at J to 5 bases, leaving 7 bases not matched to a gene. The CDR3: CASMVPGGYGYTF. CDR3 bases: TGCGCCAGCATGGTTCCAGGGGGATATGGCTACACCTTC.

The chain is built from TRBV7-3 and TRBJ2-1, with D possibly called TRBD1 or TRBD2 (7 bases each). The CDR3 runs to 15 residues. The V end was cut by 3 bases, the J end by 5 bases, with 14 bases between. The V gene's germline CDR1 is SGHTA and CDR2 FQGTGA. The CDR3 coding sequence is TGTGCCAGCAGCTTGACAGGGAGGGGGGACAATGAGCAGTTCTTC. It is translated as CASSLTGRGDNEQFF. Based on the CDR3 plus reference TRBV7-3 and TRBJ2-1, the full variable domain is GAGVSQTPSNKVTEKGKYVELRCDPISGHTALYWYRQSLGQGPEFLIYFQGTGAADDSGLPNDRFFAVRPEGSVSTLKIQRTERGDSAVYLCASSLTGRGDNEQFFGPGTRLTVL.

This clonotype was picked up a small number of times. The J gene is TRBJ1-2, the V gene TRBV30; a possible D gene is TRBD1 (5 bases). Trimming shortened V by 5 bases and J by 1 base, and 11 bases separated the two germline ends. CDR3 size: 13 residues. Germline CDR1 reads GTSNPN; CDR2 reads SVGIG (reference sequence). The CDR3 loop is CAWDRQLNYGYTF. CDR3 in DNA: TGTGCCTGGGACAGACAACTTAACTATGGCTACACCTTC.

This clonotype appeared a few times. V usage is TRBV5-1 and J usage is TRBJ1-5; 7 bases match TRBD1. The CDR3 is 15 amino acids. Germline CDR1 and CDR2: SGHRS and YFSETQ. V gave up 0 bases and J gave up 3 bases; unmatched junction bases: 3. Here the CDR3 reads CASSLAGQFNQPQHF. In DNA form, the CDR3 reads TGCGCCAGCAGCTTGGCGGGACAGTTCAATCAGCCCCAGCATTTT.

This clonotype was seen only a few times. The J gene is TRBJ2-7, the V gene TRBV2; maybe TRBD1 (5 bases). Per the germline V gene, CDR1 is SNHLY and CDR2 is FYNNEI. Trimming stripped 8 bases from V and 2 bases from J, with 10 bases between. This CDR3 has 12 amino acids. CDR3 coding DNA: TGTGCCAGCGCTACGGACACCTACGAGCAGTACTTC. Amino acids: CASATDTYEQYF.

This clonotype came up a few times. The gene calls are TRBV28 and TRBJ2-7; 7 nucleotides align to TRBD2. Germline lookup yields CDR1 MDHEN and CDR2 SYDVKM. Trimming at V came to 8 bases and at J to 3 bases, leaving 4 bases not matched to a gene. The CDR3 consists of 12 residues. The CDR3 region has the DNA TGTGCCAGCTCGGGGGGAGTCTACGAGCAGTACGTC. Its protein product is CASSGGVYEQYV.

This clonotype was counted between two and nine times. CDR3 nucleotides: TGTGCCAGCAGCTCCCTGGGGGACAGATCTAGCACAGATACGCAGTATTTT. This sequence encodes CASSSLGDRSSTDTQYF. The rearrangement uses TRBV7-3 and TRBJ2-3; 7 positions match TRBD1. Germline V gene sequence: CDR1 SGHTA, CDR2 FQGTGA. CDR3 length: 17 residues. With V trimmed by 4 bases and J by 0 bases, 10 bases remained unmatched.

CDR3 sequence reads: CASSSTGVSPLHF. DNA for the CDR3: TGCGCCAGCAGTTCGACAGGGGTTTCACCCCTCCACTTT. The chain is built from TRBV10-2 and TRBJ1-6; 8 bases align to TRBD1. There are 13 residues in the CDR3. CDR1 is WSHSY and CDR2 is SAAADI in the germline V gene. After removal of 5 bases from V and 9 bases from J, the junction contained 3 bases not matched to a gene.

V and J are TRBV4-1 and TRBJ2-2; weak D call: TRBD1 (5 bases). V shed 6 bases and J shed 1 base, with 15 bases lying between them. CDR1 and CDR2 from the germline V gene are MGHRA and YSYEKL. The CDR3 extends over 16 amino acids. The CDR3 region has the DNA TGCGCCAGCAGATCACAGGAATTGAGGAACACCGGGGAGCTGTTTTTT. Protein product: CASRSQELRNTGELFF.

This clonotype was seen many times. This CDR3 reads CASSHGLAGSADNEQFF. Here the CDR3 DNA reads TGTGCCAGCAGCCACGGACTAGCGGGGAGCGCGGACAATGAGCAGTTCTTC. The genes are TRBV3-1 and TRBJ2-1, with 12 bases identical to TRBD2. The CDR3 loop spans 17 amino acids. Germline CDR1 is LGHDT and CDR2 is YNNKEL (reference sequence). Trimming at V came to 3 bases and at J to 5 bases, leaving 8 bases not matched to a gene.

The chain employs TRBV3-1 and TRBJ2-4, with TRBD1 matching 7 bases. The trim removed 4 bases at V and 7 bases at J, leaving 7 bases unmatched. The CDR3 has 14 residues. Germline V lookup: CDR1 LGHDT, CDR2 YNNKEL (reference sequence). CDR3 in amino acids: CASSPQGYGNIQYF. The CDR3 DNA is TGTGCCAGCAGCCCACAGGGGTATGGGAACATTCAGTACTTC.

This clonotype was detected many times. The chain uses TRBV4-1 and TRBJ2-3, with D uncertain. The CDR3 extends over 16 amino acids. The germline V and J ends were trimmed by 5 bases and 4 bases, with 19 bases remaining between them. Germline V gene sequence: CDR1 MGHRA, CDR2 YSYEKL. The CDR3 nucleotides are TGCGCCAGCAGCGGAGACGGGTTCAGAGAGGCAGATACGCAGTATTTT. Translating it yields CASSGDGFREADTQYF.

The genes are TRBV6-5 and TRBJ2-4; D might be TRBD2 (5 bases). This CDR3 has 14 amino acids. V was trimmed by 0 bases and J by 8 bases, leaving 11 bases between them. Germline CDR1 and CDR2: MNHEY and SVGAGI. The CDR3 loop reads CASSYSALEDIQYF. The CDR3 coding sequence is TGTGCCAGCAGTTACTCGGCCTTGGAGGACATTCAGTACTTC.

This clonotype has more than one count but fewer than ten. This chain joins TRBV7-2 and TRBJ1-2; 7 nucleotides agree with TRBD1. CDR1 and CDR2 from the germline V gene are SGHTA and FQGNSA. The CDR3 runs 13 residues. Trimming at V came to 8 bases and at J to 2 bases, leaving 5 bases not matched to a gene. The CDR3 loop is CASSTGNNYGYTF. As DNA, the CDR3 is TGTGCCAGCTCGACAGGGAACAACTATGGCTACACCTTC.

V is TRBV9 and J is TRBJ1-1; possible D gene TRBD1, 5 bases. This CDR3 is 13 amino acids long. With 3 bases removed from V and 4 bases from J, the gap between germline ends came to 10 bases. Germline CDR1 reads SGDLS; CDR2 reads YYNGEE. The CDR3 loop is CASSAQGATEAFF. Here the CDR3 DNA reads TGTGCCAGCAGCGCTCAGGGAGCCACTGAAGCTTTCTTT.

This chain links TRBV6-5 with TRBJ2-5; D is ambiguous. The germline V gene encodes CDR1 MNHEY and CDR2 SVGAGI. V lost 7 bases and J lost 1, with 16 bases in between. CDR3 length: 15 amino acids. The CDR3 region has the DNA TGTGCCAGCATCGACCCGGTAGGCGGCCAAGAGACCCAGTACTTC. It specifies CASIDPVGGQETQYF.

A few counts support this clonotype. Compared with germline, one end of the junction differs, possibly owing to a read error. The CDR3 nucleotides read TGCGCCAGCAGCAGGTCTCGGACAGGGGCACAGAACACTGAAGGTTTCTTT. Translating gives CASSRSRTGAQNTEGFF. The chain links TRBV5-1 to TRBJ1-1; 9 bases match TRBD1. From germline, CDR1 is SGHRS and CDR2 YFSETQ. CDR3 length: 17 residues.

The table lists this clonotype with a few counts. The CDR3 nucleotides read TGTGCCAGCAGTTACTCGATTAGCCCAAACTATGGCTACACCTTC. This sequence encodes CASSYSISPNYGYTF. This chain joins TRBV6-5 and TRBJ1-2; no clear D gene. The CDR3 is 15 residues long. V was shortened by 0 bases and J by 2 bases, with 10 bases between the two germline ends. The germline CDR1 and CDR2 sequences are MNHEY and SVGAGI.

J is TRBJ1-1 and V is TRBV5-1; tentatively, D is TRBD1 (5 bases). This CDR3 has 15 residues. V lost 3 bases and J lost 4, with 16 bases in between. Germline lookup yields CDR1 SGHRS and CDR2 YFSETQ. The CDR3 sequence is CASSSTGTLGTEAFF. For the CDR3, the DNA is TGCGCCAGCAGCTCTACCGGGACCCTGGGCACTGAAGCTTTCTTT.

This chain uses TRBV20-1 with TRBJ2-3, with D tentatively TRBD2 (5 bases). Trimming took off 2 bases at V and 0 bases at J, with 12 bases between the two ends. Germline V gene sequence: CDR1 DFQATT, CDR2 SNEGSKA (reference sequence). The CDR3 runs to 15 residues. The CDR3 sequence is CSARLARTSTDTQYF. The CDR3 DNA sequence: TGCAGTGCTAGACTGGCTAGGACTAGCACAGATACGCAGTATTTT.

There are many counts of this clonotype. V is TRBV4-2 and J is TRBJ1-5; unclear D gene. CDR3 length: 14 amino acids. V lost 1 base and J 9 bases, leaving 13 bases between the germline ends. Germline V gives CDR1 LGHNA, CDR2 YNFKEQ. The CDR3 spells CASSQGVTVGPQHF. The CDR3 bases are TGTGCCAGCAGCCAAGGGGTGACTGTCGGGCCCCAGCATTTT.